Listed below are T cell receptor beta chains from one sample, sequenced in a study of cytomegalovirus exposure and HLA in healthy donors. TCRdb's copy holds only in-frame clones and misses some; the assay was immunoSEQ multiplex PCR. This table has approximately 130,000 clones, approximately 87% appearing once. The sample taken for sequencing was PBMCs. Source of these receptors: a woman in her 30s in good health and CMV-seronegative. The CDR3 runs from the conserved cysteine through the conserved F or W. D genes are given only for firm matches. Expanded clones get a size class; other rows say once, few or many, or leave the size out.

>NA|TRBD2|TRBV4-3
CASSQFSGSSYNEQFF
>NA|NA|TRBV19
CASRAIRTGNRNTEAFF
>NA|NA|TRBV5-1
CASTPGPTSEQYF
>medium-sized|TRBD2|TRBV25-1
CASSEKTYRGGAADTQYF
>NA|TRBD1|TRBV27
CASRGTGRNYEQYF
>NA|NA|TRBV7-9
CASSLGGGGNYGYTF
>NA|NA|TRBV2
CASSGLPPGPGELFF
>NA|TRBD1|TRBV5-8
CASSKTSGTAINTGELFF
>NA|NA|TRBV28
CASLSAAGKVVGRPQHF
>NA|TRBD2|TRBV4-2
CASSQDLAGGAYEQYF
>NA|NA|TRBV9
CASSSGQPYGYTF
>NA|TRBD1|TRBV7-8
CVSSSDRDRGFHEQYF
>NA|TRBD2|TRBV13
CASSLPAGGGYEQYF
>NA|TRBD2|TRBV4-2
CASSQVASGRGTYEQYF
>NA|TRBD1|TRBV25-1
CASSSEGGQGGTEAFF
>once|TRBD1|TRBV14
CASSQYRGNTGELFF
>NA|NA|TRBV7-9
CASSATSHVSLHF
>NA|TRBD1|TRBV18
CASSSPGQTNTGELFF
>NA|NA|TRBV13
CASSFAGRGTEAFF
>NA|NA|TRBV7-9
CASSLMGGGLFF
>few|TRBD1|TRBV19
CASSPQGVREKLFF
>NA|TRBD2|TRBV19
CASSIGPSGSRDEQFF
>once|NA|TRBV7-9
CASSLEGLDNEQFF
>NA|TRBD1|TRBV30
CAWSLWDRGGYTF
>NA|NA|TRBV29-1
CSVTQGRHNEQFF
>NA|TRBD1|TRBV19
CASSKTGSWEQYF
>NA|NA|TRBV28
CASSTTVRTGELFF
>few|NA|TRBV7-8
CASSLAFGTTATNEKLFF
>NA|TRBD2|TRBV28
CASSPRLAGRHEQYF
>once|NA|TRBV7-9
CASSSILRGFTGELFF
>NA|TRBD1|TRBV28
CASSFDGGGRYGYTF
>NA|NA|TRBV28
CASSFGTGPEAFF
>NA|NA|TRBV5-5
CASSLNPGGHTEAFF